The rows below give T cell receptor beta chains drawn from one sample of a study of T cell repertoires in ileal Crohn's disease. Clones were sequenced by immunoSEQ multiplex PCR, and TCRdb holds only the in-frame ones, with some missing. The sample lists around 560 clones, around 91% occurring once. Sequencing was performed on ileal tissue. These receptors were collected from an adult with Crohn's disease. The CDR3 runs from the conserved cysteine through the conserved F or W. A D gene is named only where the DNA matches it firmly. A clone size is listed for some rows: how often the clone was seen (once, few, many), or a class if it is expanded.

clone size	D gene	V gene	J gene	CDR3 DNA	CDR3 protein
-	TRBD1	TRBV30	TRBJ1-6	TGTGCCTGGGCTGTGCGTACAGGGGCTAATTCACCCCTCCACTTT	CAWAVRTGANSPLHF
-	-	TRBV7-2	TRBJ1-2	TGTGCCAGCAGCCTCAGGGTTGTGGGCAACTATGGCTACACCTTC	CASSLRVVGNYGYTF
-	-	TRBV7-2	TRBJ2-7	TGTGCCAGCAGCTTAAGGGGGGAGCGGCCCTACGAGCAGTACTTC	CASSLRGERPYEQYF
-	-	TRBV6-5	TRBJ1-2	TGTGCCAGCAGTTACGGCACCGGTATGACCTACACCTTC	CASSYGTGMTYTF
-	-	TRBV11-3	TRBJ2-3	TGTGCCAGCAGCTTAGGGACAGTCGAAACAGATACGCAGTATTTT	CASSLGTVETDTQYF
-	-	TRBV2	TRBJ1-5	TGTGCCAGCAGTAGACAGACTAGCAATCAGCCCCAGCATTTT	CASSRQTSNQPQHF
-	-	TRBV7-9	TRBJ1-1	TGTGCCAGCAGCTTTGGGCGGAGGGATACTGAAGCTTTCTTT	CASSFGRRDTEAFF
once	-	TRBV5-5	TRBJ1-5	TGTGCCAGCAGTCTATTTTCGAGGAGCAATCAGCCCCAGCATTTT	CASSLFSRSNQPQHF
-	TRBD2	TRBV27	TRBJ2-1	TGTGCCAGCAGTCCCCCCGGCCGAGCGGGGGGTCGCTGGAGCTCCTACAATGAGCAGTTCTTC	CASSPPGRAGGRWSSYNEQFF
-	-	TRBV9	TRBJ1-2	TGTGCCAGCAGCGCGTACACTGACCCTAACTATGGCTACACCTTC	CASSAYTDPNYGYTF
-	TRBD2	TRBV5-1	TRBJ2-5	TGCGCCAGCAGGGGAGCGGGGGCGGCAGAGACCCAGTACTTC	CASRGAGAAETQYF
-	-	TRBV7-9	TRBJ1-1	TGTGCCAGCAGCTTAAGTGTCAACACTGAAGCTTTCTTT	CASSLSVNTEAFF
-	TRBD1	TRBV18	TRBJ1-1	TGTGCCAGCTCACCGAGACAGGGAGGGGACACTGAAGCTTTCTTT	CASSPRQGGDTEAFF
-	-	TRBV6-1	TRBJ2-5	TGTGCCAGCAGTGGCAGACAGGCGTACCAAGAGACCCAGTACTTC	CASSGRQAYQETQYF
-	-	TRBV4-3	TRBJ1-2	TGCGCCAGCAGCCAAAGCTCAGGGACTTACTATGGCTACACCTTC	CASSQSSGTYYGYTF
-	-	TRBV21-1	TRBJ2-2	TGTGCCAGCACCGAAAGGGACAGGGAAGACACCGGGGAGCTGTTTTTT	CASTERDREDTGELFF
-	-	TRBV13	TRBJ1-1	TGTGCCAGCAGCTCACTAGACAACATGAACACTGAAGCTTTCTTT	CASSSLDNMNTEAFF
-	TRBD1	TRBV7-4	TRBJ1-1	TGTGCCAGCAGCGTCCCAGGGGGATCGCAGACTGAAGCTTTCTTT	CASSVPGGSQTEAFF
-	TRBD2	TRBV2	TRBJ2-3	TGTGCCAGCAGGGGACTAAGCCCGACAGATACGCAGTATTTT	CASRGLSPTDTQYF
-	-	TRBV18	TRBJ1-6	TGTGCCAGCTCACCCCCGGGACGGAATTCACCCCTCCACTTT	CASSPPGRNSPLHF
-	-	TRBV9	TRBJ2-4	TGTGCCAGCAGCGTAGCCGGGGTCCCCCGGGAAGCCAAAAACATTCAGTACTTC	CASSVAGVPREAKNIQYF
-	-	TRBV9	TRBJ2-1	TGTGCCAGCAGCCGGCATTCTGAGCAGTTCTTC	CASSRHSEQFF
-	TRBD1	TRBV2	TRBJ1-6	TGTGCCAGCAGTGAACAGGGGGATTCACCCCTCCACTTT	CASSEQGDSPLHF
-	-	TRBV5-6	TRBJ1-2	TGTGCCAGCAGCTTGGTCGGGGCCCTCCACTATGGCTACACCTTC	CASSLVGALHYGYTF
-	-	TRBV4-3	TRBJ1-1	TGCGCCAGCAGCCACGTAAAGGGGGGGCTTCTGAACACTGAAGCTTTCTTT	CASSHVKGGLLNTEAFF
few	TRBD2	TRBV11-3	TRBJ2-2	TGTGCCAGCAGCTTAGGGACTAGCGGGGGCAACACCGGGGAGCTGTTTTTT	CASSLGTSGGNTGELFF
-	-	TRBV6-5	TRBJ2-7	TGTGCCAGCAGTTACGCCCGGTCTTGGGGTCCCTACGAGCAGTACTTC	CASSYARSWGPYEQYF
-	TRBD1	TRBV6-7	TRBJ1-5	TGTGCCGGCAAACACAGGGGGCCGGATCAGCCCCAGCATTTT	CAGKHRGPDQPQHF
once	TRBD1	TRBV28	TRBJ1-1	TGTGCCAGCAGCCGTCTTCAGGGGGCAGCTTTCTTT	CASSRLQGAAFF
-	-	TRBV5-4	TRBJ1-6	TGTGCCAGCAGCGGAGAGTCCTATAATTCACCCCTCCACTTT	CASSGESYNSPLHF
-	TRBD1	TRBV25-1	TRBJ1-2	TGTGCCAGCAGTGCCGGGACAGCCTATGGCTACACCTTC	CASSAGTAYGYTF
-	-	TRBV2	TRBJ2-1	TGTGCCAGCAGTGTATCGGGGGGCAGGTCCTACAATGAGCAGTTCTTC	CASSVSGGRSYNEQFF
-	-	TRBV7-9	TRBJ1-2	TGTGCCAGCAGCTTAGGAGTTTCGGATCGAACTGGCTACACCTTC	CASSLGVSDRTGYTF
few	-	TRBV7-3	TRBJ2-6	TGTGCCAGCAGCTTGGGCCTGAACCCATCCGTAGCCAACGTCCTGACTTTC	CASSLGLNPSVANVLTF
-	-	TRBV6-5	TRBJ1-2	TGTGCCAGCAGTTACTCGGGACACGAGAACTATGGCTACACCTTC	CASSYSGHENYGYTF
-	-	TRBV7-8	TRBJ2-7	TGTGCCAGCAGGAATCACCAGGGCCCCTCCTACGAGCAGTACTTC	CASRNHQGPSYEQYF
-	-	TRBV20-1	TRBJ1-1	TGCAGTGCTAGAGGGACAGTTGAAGCTTTCTTT	CSARGTVEAFF